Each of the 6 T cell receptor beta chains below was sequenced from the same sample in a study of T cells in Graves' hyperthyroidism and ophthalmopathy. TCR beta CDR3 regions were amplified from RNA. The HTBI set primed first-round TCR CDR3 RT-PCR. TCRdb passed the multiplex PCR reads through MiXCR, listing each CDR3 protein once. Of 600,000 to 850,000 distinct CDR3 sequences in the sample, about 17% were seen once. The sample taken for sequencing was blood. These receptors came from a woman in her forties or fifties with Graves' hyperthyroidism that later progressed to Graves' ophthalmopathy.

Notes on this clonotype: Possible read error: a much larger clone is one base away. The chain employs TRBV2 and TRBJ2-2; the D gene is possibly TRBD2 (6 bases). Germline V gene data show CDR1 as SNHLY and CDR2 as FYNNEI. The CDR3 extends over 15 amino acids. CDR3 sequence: CASRGSGGGTGGLFF. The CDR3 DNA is TGTGCCAGCAGGGGTAGCGGAGGAGGCACCGGGGGGCTGTTTTTT. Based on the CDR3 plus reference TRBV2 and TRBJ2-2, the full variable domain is EPEVTQTPSHQVTQMGQEVILRCVPISNHLYFYWYRQILGQKVEFLVSFYNNEISEKSEIFDDQFSVERPDGSNFTLKIRSTKLEDSAMYFCASRGSGGGTGGLFFGEGSRLTVL.

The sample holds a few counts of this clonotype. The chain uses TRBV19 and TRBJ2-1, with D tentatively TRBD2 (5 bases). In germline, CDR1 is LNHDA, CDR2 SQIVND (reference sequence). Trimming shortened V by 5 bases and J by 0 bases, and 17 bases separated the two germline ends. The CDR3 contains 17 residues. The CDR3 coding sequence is TGTGCCAGTAGTTGGTTGGGGAGTCCAAGCTCCTACAATGAGCAGTTCTTC. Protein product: CASSWLGSPSSYNEQFF.

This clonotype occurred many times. DNA of the CDR3: TGTGCCAGCAGCTTTAGCGGGACAAAACAAGAGACCCAGTACTTC. Its translation is CASSFSGTKQETQYF. V gene TRBV11-2 combines with J gene TRBJ2-5; 8 bases line up with TRBD2. The germline V gene has CDR1 SGHAT and CDR2 FQNNGV. J lost 2 bases, V lost 3 bases, and 5 bases had no gene match. CDR3 length: 15 residues.

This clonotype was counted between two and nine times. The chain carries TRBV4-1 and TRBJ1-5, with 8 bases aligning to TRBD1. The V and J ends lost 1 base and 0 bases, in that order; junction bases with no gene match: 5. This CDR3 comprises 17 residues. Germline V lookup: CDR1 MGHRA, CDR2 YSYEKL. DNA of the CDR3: TGCGCCAGCAGCCAAGGCCGCCAGGGGGCTAGCAATCAGCCCCAGCATTTT. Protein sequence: CASSQGRQGASNQPQHF.

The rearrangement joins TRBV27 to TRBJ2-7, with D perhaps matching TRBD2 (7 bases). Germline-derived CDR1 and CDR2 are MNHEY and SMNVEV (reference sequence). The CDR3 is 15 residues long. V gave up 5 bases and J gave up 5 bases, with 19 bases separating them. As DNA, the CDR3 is TGTGCCAGCAGTCTACTGGGGGGGGGCCTCGACGAGCAGTACTTC. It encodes CASSLLGGGLDEQYF.

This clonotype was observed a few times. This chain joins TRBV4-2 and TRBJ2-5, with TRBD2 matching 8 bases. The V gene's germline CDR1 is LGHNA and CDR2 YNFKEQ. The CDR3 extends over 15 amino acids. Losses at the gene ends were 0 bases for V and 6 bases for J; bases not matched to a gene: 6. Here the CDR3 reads CASSQDPGGPQTQYF. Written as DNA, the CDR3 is TGTGCCAGCAGCCAAGATCCGGGGGGGCCACAGACCCAGTACTTC.